This T cell receptor (beta chain) came from a study of blood T cell repertoires in COVID-19 (dated by TCRdb to 2020 to 2022). Broadly, across the study: The collaborator samples originated in the United States, Italy and Spain and spanned the acute and convalescent phases of COVID-19. The material from the prospective study consisted of cDNA or gDNA derived from T cells, B-cell-depleted T cells, or PBMCs. The dataset comprised deeply sampled blood TCRbeta repertoires from subjects exposed to, actively infected with, or recovered from COVID-19. Samples came from the ongoing ImmuneRACE study (first 160 participants) plus 1,254 subjects from 6 global collaborators. HLA class I and class II types, where available, came from metadata supplied by the sample provider rather than from assay-based typing. The repertoires were released in a freely available public database meant as a resource for research on the immune response to SARS-CoV-2. The sample metadata nearly always contained a de-identified subject ID, COVID-19 status, age in years and sex.

The immunoSEQ Assay, a bias-controlled multiplex PCR, was used to amplify TCRbeta CDR3 regions from genomic DNA. In the paper's pipeline: Nucleated cell counts per sample were estimated from amplification of reference gene primers within the assay. Sequence reads were collapsed and filtered to measure the absolute abundance of every unique TCRbeta CDR3 rearrangement. Productive Simpson clonality was computed per sample as the square root of Simpson's diversity index over productive rearrangements. The immuneACCESS repertoire file appears here via TCRdb, limited to in-frame rearrangements. These files lack a portion of the clones; in checked studies, under half of the deficit traces to unresolved V genes, and the cause of the others is not known. V and J calls plus clone size are reproduced from that table; the DNA served to infer D and trimming. The sample yields around 190,000 clones; about 88% were counted once. The ten largest clonotypes hold roughly 4.5% of the sample.

Collaborating institutions collected whole blood in K2EDTA tubes following their own protocols. For TCRbeta analysis, collaborators shipped samples as frozen whole blood, isolated PBMCs, or DNA extracted from either of those sample types. CDR1 and CDR2 are read off the germline V gene (reference sequence) as GTSNPN and SVGIG. V and J are truncated by 3 bases and 0 bases respectively, leaving an intervening sequence of 17 bases. The CDR3 runs 16 residues from the cysteine to the phenylalanine. Only the CDR3 DNA stays, 48 bases, in frame from base 1. A remark on this clone: This receptor's antigen is unknown. No base qualities exist here, and no much larger clone lies one base off it.

Study-level results and caveats: The amount of clinical and demographic metadata varied by source and participant and was provided uncurated.

The chain uses TRBV30 and TRBJ1-2, with the D gene call left open. The sample comprised peripheral blood. The sequence derives from a woman older than 75 with acute or convalescent COVID-19. The bases are TGTGCCTGGAGCCGAGAGGTAATCTTGGCTAACTATGGCTACACCTTC. The encoded protein is CAWSREVILANYGYTF.